This TCR beta chain appears in the sequencing data of a study of OX40 agonist ivuxolimab in advanced cancers. As concerns this clone: Its antigen is currently unknown.

Sequencing used immunoSEQ multiplex PCR; TCRdb keeps in-frame clones, though not all of them. Of about 45,000 clones listed, around 86% are singletons. General observations from the study: Some patients who did not respond also had low normalized T-cell clonal expansion.

V lost 4 bases to trimming and J lost 4 bases; unmatched junction nucleotides: 18. This CDR3 contains 18 residues. Germline V gene data show CDR1 as SGHNT and CDR2 as YYREEE (reference sequence). This sequence originates from an adult with an advanced solid tumor such as melanoma, head and neck, liver or kidney cancer. The chain has TRBV5-4 and TRBJ2-7; 9 nucleotides line up with TRBD1. The sample in question was CD4+ or CD8+ T cells sorted from blood, obtained in a trial of the OX40 agonist ivuxolimab. CDR3 coding DNA: TGTGCCAGCAGCCGGACCCTGTACACCGGGACAGGGTTGTACGAGCAGTACTTC. Translated, it gives CASSRTLYTGTGLYEQYF.